This is a list of T cell receptor beta chains from one sample in a study of cytomegalovirus exposure and HLA in healthy donors. Clones were sequenced by immunoSEQ multiplex PCR, and TCRdb holds only the in-frame ones, with some missing. The sample lists about 120,000 clones, around 89% occurring once. Sequenced: PBMCs. The receptor set was obtained from a young man in good health and CMV-seronegative. CDR3s include the opening cysteine and the closing phenylalanine or tryptophan. A D gene is named only where the DNA matches it firmly. Size tells how often a clone was seen (once, few, many) or the class of an expanded clone, and some rows leave it out.

clone size	V gene	D gene	J gene	CDR3 protein	CDR3 DNA
NA	TRBV27	TRBD2	TRBJ2-1	CASSGTSGSFRYNEQFF	TGTGCCAGCAGTGGGACTAGCGGGAGTTTTCGCTACAATGAGCAGTTCTTC
NA	TRBV15	TRBD2	TRBJ2-1	CATSRVSGRVNEQFF	TGTGCCACCAGCAGAGTTAGCGGGAGAGTGAATGAGCAGTTCTTC
NA	TRBV6-1	NA	TRBJ2-1	CASSADNEQFF	TGTGCCAGCAGTGCCGACAATGAGCAGTTCTTC
NA	TRBV13	TRBD2	TRBJ2-3	CASSSGLASSTDTQYF	TGTGCCAGCAGCTCCGGACTAGCGTCATCCACAGATACGCAGTATTTT
NA	TRBV4-3	NA	TRBJ1-2	CASSQDLGGNYGYTF	TGCGCCAGCAGCCAAGATTTGGGGGGTAACTATGGCTACACCTTC
NA	TRBV5-1	TRBD1	TRBJ2-1	CASSQGVKSYNEQFF	TGCGCCAGCAGCCAGGGGGTAAAAAGCTACAATGAGCAGTTCTTC
NA	TRBV5-4	NA	TRBJ1-2	CASSPPTLQGGYTF	TGTGCCAGCAGCCCCCCGACATTGCAAGGAGGCTACACCTTC
NA	TRBV19	NA	TRBJ2-1	CASSNGLNSNEQFF	TGTGCCAGTAGTAATGGACTAAACTCAAATGAGCAGTTCTTC
NA	TRBV7-2	TRBD2	TRBJ2-5	CASSLGGGGQETQYF	TGTGCCAGCAGCTTAGGCGGGGGGGGACAAGAGACCCAGTACTTC
NA	TRBV18	TRBD1	TRBJ2-7	CASSPTRDSIYEQYF	TGTGCCAGCTCACCGACCAGGGACAGCATCTACGAGCAGTACTTC
NA	TRBV7-9	NA	TRBJ2-7	CASSPGGISYEQYF	TGTGCCAGCAGCCCCGGGGGAATCTCCTACGAGCAGTACTTC
NA	TRBV19	NA	TRBJ2-3	CASSSGTYTDTQYF	TGTGCCAGTAGTAGTGGGACATACACAGATACGCAGTATTTT
NA	TRBV5-6	NA	TRBJ2-7	CASSFSIGRGEQYF	TGTGCCAGCAGCTTCAGTATAGGAAGGGGCGAGCAGTACTTC
NA	TRBV7-2	TRBD1	TRBJ1-2	CASSSGGNGYTF	TGTGCCAGCAGTTCAGGGGGTAATGGCTACACCTTC
once	TRBV7-7	NA	TRBJ2-7	CASSLGEGSLDEQYF	TGTGCCAGCAGCTTAGGTGAGGGAAGTCTAGACGAGCAGTACTTC
NA	TRBV11-3	NA	TRBJ2-7	CASSPSEGLRQYEQYF	TGTGCCAGCAGCCCATCCGAGGGTTTAAGGCAATACGAGCAGTACTTC
NA	TRBV29-1	NA	TRBJ1-6	CSVGTANSPLHF	TGCAGCGTTGGGACTGCTAATTCACCCCTCCACTTT
NA	TRBV15	TRBD2	TRBJ2-3	CATSFAGETDTQYF	TGTGCCACCAGCTTTGCGGGGGAAACAGATACGCAGTATTTT
NA	TRBV9	NA	TRBJ1-1	CASSVGGVPGDTEAFF	TGTGCCAGCAGCGTAGGGGGAGTCCCCGGGGACACTGAAGCTTTCTTT
NA	TRBV4-3	TRBD1	TRBJ2-3	CASSQEVHRGVADTQYF	TGCGCCAGCAGCCAAGAGGTTCACAGGGGAGTGGCAGATACGCAGTATTTT
NA	TRBV5-1	NA	TRBJ2-7	CASSLGLGNYEQYF	TGCGCCAGCAGCTTAGGTCTAGGCAACTACGAGCAGTACTTC
NA	TRBV29-1	NA	TRBJ2-5	CSVVQGGDQETQYF	TGCAGCGTAGTACAGGGAGGGGACCAAGAGACCCAGTACTTC
NA	TRBV6-5	NA	TRBJ2-3	CASSYLDSSTDTQYF	TGTGCCAGCAGTTATTTGGACAGTTCCACAGATACGCAGTATTTT
NA	TRBV6-5	TRBD1	TRBJ2-2	CASSYQTGVNTGELFF	TGTGCCAGCAGTTACCAGACAGGGGTCAACACCGGGGAGCTGTTTTTT
NA	TRBV4-1	NA	TRBJ1-4	CASSQDFGLINEKLFF	TGCGCCAGCAGCCAAGATTTTGGACTGATTAATGAAAAACTGTTTTTT
NA	TRBV2	TRBD1	TRBJ2-7	CASSEAQGQTSREQYF	TGTGCCAGCAGTGAAGCGCAGGGACAGACCTCTCGGGAGCAGTACTTC
NA	TRBV7-2	NA	TRBJ2-2	CASSLVVNTGELFF	TGTGCCAGCAGCTTAGTCGTGAACACCGGGGAGCTGTTTTTT
few	TRBV6-1	NA	TRBJ2-3	CASSEAQGGPDTQYF	TGTGCCAGCAGTGAAGCGCAGGGGGGCCCAGATACGCAGTATTTT
NA	TRBV27	NA	TRBJ2-2	CASSLRVPGELFF	TGTGCCAGCAGTTTACGGGTTCCCGGGGAGCTGTTTTTT
NA	TRBV28	NA	TRBJ2-2	CASSLGREGELFF	TGTGCCAGCAGTTTGGGGCGGGAAGGGGAGCTGTTTTTT